Presented here are 13 T cell receptor beta chains from one specimen sequenced in a study of early T cells in non-severe SARS-CoV-2 infection. Each CDR3 protein gets one entry after TCRdb re-called the 5' RACE reads with MiXCR. Here the sample spans approximately 97,000 distinct CDR3 sequences, around 12% being singletons. Sequenced input: whole blood. The receptors were sampled from an adult who was a healthcare worker with PCR-confirmed SARS-CoV-2 infection or an uninfected control (not recorded which).

This clonotype turned up a few times. The chain uses TRBV3-1 and TRBJ2-5; 9 bases agree with TRBD2. In germline, CDR1 is LGHDT, CDR2 YNNKEL (reference sequence). V shed 5 bases, J shed 5 bases, and the junction held 6 bases outside the gene matches. The CDR3 has 14 amino acids. CDR3 DNA sequence: TGTGCCAGCAGCAAGATGAGCGGGGGGGAGACCCAGTACTTC. Translated: CASSKMSGGETQYF.

With regard to this clonotype: Sequence at one end of the junction differs from germline and may be a read error. The chain recombines TRBV18 with TRBJ2-3, with 10 bases that match TRBD1. This CDR3 region has 16 residues. The V gene's germline CDR1 is KGHSH and CDR2 LQKENI. This CDR3 is CARSWGTGAITDTQYF. The CDR3 DNA sequence: TGTGCCCGCTCATGGGGGACAGGGGCCATCACAGATACGCAGTATTTT.

This clonotype was counted a few times. The chain recombines TRBV20-1 with TRBJ2-7, with 15 bases aligning to TRBD2. The CDR3 spans 19 residues. Germline assignment: CDR1 DFQATT and CDR2 SNEGSKA (reference sequence). The V segment lost 0 bases and the J segment 3 bases; nucleotides outside the gene matches: 12. The CDR3 DNA is TGCAGTGCTAGAGATCGGCTGGGACTAGCGGGAGGTGGCGGCTACGAGCAGTACTTC. Its translation is CSARDRLGLAGGGGYEQYF.

V gene TRBV9 combines with J gene TRBJ2-5; 7 bases match TRBD1. Germline-derived CDR1 and CDR2 are SGDLS and YYNGEE. This CDR3 has 14 residues. V was pared by 0 bases and J by 5 bases, with 4 bases of the junction left unmatched. In DNA form, the CDR3 reads TGTGCCAGCAGCGTAGCCGGCAGGGGGGAGACCCAGTACTTC. It is translated as CASSVAGRGETQYF.

This clonotype was recorded many times. The chain recombines TRBV20-1 with TRBJ2-1; TRBD2 matches 10 bases. In germline, CDR1 is DFQATT, CDR2 SNEGSKA (reference sequence). V was clipped by 4 bases and J by 2 bases; unmatched bases: 5. There are 15 residues in the CDR3. CDR3 coding DNA: TGCAGTGCTAACGGACTAGCGGCAACCTACAATGAGCAGTTCTTC. Translating gives CSANGLAATYNEQFF.

This clonotype was recorded at least ten times. The chain has TRBV7-9 and TRBJ1-4, with D unclear. Germline V gives CDR1 SEHNR, CDR2 FQNEAQ (reference sequence). Trimming shortened V by 2 bases and J by 6 bases, and 22 bases separated the two germline ends. The CDR3 consists of 18 residues. CDR3: CASSLHPFKGPGDEKLFF. CDR3 DNA: TGTGCCAGCAGCTTACACCCGTTTAAAGGGCCGGGAGATGAAAAACTGTTTTTT.

This clonotype was recorded a few times. The chain combines TRBV7-9 with TRBJ2-2; the D is unclear. This CDR3 is 14 amino acids long. Per the germline V gene, CDR1 is SEHNR and CDR2 is FQNEAQ (reference sequence). V gave up 5 bases and J gave up 2 bases, with 9 bases separating them. CDR3: CASSPQLNTGELFF. For the CDR3, the DNA is TGTGCCAGCAGCCCCCAATTAAACACCGGGGAGCTGTTTTTT.

The genes are TRBV27 and TRBJ2-3; 8 positions match TRBD2. Germline V gene data show CDR1 as MNHEY and CDR2 as SMNVEV (reference sequence). The CDR3 length is 14 residues. Germline trimming cut 5 bases from V and 2 bases from J; bases unmatched to any gene: 3. DNA for the CDR3: TGTGCCAGCAGTCGCGGGAGGAACACAGATACGCAGTATTTT. Translation: CASSRGRNTDTQYF.

This clonotype was recorded many times. This chain joins TRBV6-5 and TRBJ2-5, with 9 bases that match TRBD1. The CDR3 has 15 amino acids. Trimming cost V 8 bases and J 4 bases; bases outside gene matches: 11. Germline-derived CDR1 and CDR2 are MNHEY and SVGAGI. The CDR3: CASAWDREVRETQYF. The DNA for the CDR3 is TGTGCCAGCGCCTGGGACAGGGAGGTTCGAGAGACCCAGTACTTC.

This clonotype was counted at least ten times. The J gene is TRBJ1-5, the V gene TRBV20-1; TRBD1 might be the D (5 bases). This CDR3 spans 13 amino acids. Trimming removed 7 bases at V and 0 bases at J, with 10 bases between. Looked up from germline, CDR1 is DFQATT and CDR2 is SNEGSKA (reference sequence). This chain's CDR3 is CSGKTASNQPQHF. CDR3 coding DNA: TGCAGTGGTAAGACAGCTAGCAATCAGCCCCAGCATTTT.

At least ten counts were recorded for this clonotype. This rearrangement joins TRBV27 to TRBJ2-1; the match to TRBD1 covers 8 bases. This CDR3 is built from 13 residues. J lost 3 bases, V lost 6 bases, and 1 base had no gene match. Looked up from germline, CDR1 is MNHEY and CDR2 is SMNVEV (reference sequence). In DNA, the CDR3 is TGTGCCAGCAGAACAGGGGGCTACAATGAGCAGTTCTTC. Translation gives CASRTGGYNEQFF.

This clonotype showed up just a few times. The DNA for the CDR3 is TGTGCCAGCTTTCCGGGGCTCGGATTTCGTGAAAAACTGTTTTTT. It translates to CASFPGLGFREKLFF. V and J are TRBV28 and TRBJ1-4; the D gene is possibly TRBD1 (5 bases). CDR3 length: 15 amino acids. V lost 8 bases and J 7 bases, leaving 20 bases between the germline ends. The germline CDR1 and CDR2 sequences are MDHEN and SYDVKM.

This chain joins TRBV24-1 and TRBJ2-1, with 8 bases lining up with TRBD1. In germline, CDR1 is KGHDR, CDR2 SFDVKD. This CDR3 comprises 17 residues. V dropped 0 bases and J dropped 5; count of bases not matched to a gene: 8. The CDR3 is CATSDLGQGARNNEQFF. The CDR3 DNA reads as TGTGCCACCAGTGATTTGGGGCAGGGGGCAAGAAACAATGAGCAGTTCTTC.